The rows below give T cell receptor beta chains drawn from one sample of a study of T cells after yellow fever vaccination. TCRdb re-analysed the 5' RACE reads in MiXCR, keeping a single row per CDR3 protein. Of around 250,000 distinct CDR3 sequences listed, around 5.2% are singletons. Specimen: CD4+ T cells sorted from PBMCs, collected on the day of the yellow fever booster vaccination. The receptors originated from a man aged 18 to 29 who received the YFV17D yellow fever vaccine. CDR3s include the opening cysteine and the closing phenylalanine or tryptophan. The D gene is left open where the match is weak. A clone size is listed for some rows: how often the clone was seen (once, few, many), or a class if it is expanded.

TRBV6-5	many	TRBD1	14	TRBJ1-4	TGTGCCAGCAGCGGAGGACAGGGTGGGGAAAAACTGTTTTTT	CASSGGQGGEKLFF
TRBV20-1	few	TRBD2	11	TRBJ2-7	TGCAGTGCAGGGCGGGGGTACGAGCAGTACTTC	CSAGRGYEQYF
TRBV29-1	NA	NA	15	TRBJ1-1	TGCAGCGTTGAAATGGGAAACAGGCGGAACACTGAAGCTTTCTTT	CSVEMGNRRNTEAFF
TRBV28	few	TRBD1	15	TRBJ2-3	TGTGCCAGCAGTTTACCCGGGACAGGTGGGGTTCGGCAGTATTTT	CASSLPGTGGVRQYF
TRBV7-8	few	NA	13	TRBJ2-1	TGTGCCAGCAGCGTGCTAGGTTACAATGAGCAGTTCTTC	CASSVLGYNEQFF
TRBV29-1	NA	TRBD1	17	TRBJ2-4	TGCAGCGTCTCCCCGGGACAGGGGGCAGGATCCAAAAACATTCAGTACTTC	CSVSPGQGAGSKNIQYF
TRBV20-1	many	TRBD2	14	TRBJ2-1	TGCAGTGCCTCCCCCCAGCGGGGTCGGGATGAGCAGTTCTTC	CSASPQRGRDEQFF
TRBV5-1	NA	NA	14	TRBJ2-5	TGCGCCAGCAGCATACAGGGTAGGGAAGAGACCCAGTACTTC	CASSIQGREETQYF
TRBV20-1	many	NA	14	TRBJ1-2	TGCAGTGCTCATCTCCAGAAAGAAAACTATGGCTACACCTTC	CSAHLQKENYGYTF
TRBV7-6	many	TRBD2	17	TRBJ2-2	TGTGCCAGCAGCGCTCGCGGGGGGTCAGCTAACACCGGGGAGCTGTTTTTT	CASSARGGSANTGELFF
TRBV27	NA	NA	12	TRBJ1-1	TGTGCCAGCATAGCGGTGAACACTGAAGCTTTCTTT	CASIAVNTEAFF
TRBV3-1	many	NA	15	TRBJ2-7	TGTGCCAGCAGCCCCCGGAGGGCTAGATCCTACGAGCAGTACTTC	CASSPRRARSYEQYF
TRBV10-2	many	NA	11	TRBJ2-1	TGCGCCAGCAGTGAAACATCTCGGCAGTTCTTC	CASSETSRQFF
TRBV7-9	many	NA	12	TRBJ1-6	TGTGCCAGCAGAACCGGGGATTCACCCCTCCACTTT	CASRTGDSPLHF
TRBV18	few	NA	16	TRBJ2-1	TGTGCCAGCTCACCACCGGGGGGGGCGGTGGTCAATGAGCAGTTCTTC	CASSPPGGAVVNEQFF
TRBV6-6	many	NA	15	TRBJ1-6	TGTGCCAGCACTATTCTTACTGGGGGGAGCGCACCCCTCCACTTT	CASTILTGGSAPLHF
TRBV6-5	few	NA	15	TRBJ1-1	TGTGCCAGCAGTTACGGTTCGCAGCCGAACACTGAAGCTTTCTTT	CASSYGSQPNTEAFF
TRBV7-9	NA	TRBD1	16	TRBJ1-1	TGTGCCAGCAGCCCGCGGGCGGACAGGGATCCCACTGAAGCTTTCTTT	CASSPRADRDPTEAFF
TRBV29-1	NA	TRBD1	13	TRBJ1-5	TGCAGCGCAAAAGACAGGGTTGATCAGCCCCAGCATTTT	CSAKDRVDQPQHF
TRBV25-1	NA	NA	15	TRBJ1-3	TGTGCCAGCAGTGGCTACCTGGGGGCTGGAAACACCATATATTTT	CASSGYLGAGNTIYF
TRBV20-1	NA	NA	13	TRBJ1-1	TGCAGTGCAATCCATACTATGAACACTGAAGCTTTCTTT	CSAIHTMNTEAFF
TRBV29-1	few	TRBD1	12	TRBJ2-5	TGCAGGACAGGGGGCTGGGGAGAGACCCAGTACTTC	CRTGGWGETQYF
TRBV19	few	NA	15	TRBJ1-6	TGTGCCAGTACGGACTGGGACTCCTATAATTCACCCCTCCACTTT	CASTDWDSYNSPLHF
TRBV12-3/TRBV12-4	many	NA	12	TRBJ2-5	TGTGCCAGCAGTCCCGGGACACGTAACCAGTACTTC	CASSPGTRNQYF
TRBV20-1	few	NA	14	TRBJ2-6	TGCAGTGCTAATCCGTTCTCTGGGGCCAACGTCCTGACTTTC	CSANPFSGANVLTF
TRBV12-3/TRBV12-4	few	NA	16	TRBJ2-3	TGTGCCAGCAGTCCCCGGGGCGTTATCGGCACAGATACGCAGTATTTT	CASSPRGVIGTDTQYF
TRBV7-9	few	TRBD1	13	TRBJ1-4	TGTGCCAGCAGCGACAGGGACAATGAAAAACTGTTTTTT	CASSDRDNEKLFF
TRBV12-5	few	NA	14	TRBJ2-5	TGTGCTAGTGGTTTGATCCGGCCCGGGGAGACCCAGTACTTC	CASGLIRPGETQYF
TRBV12-3/TRBV12-4	NA	NA	18	TRBJ2-3	TGTGCCAGCAGTTTAGTTAGGGGAGCTAAAGCCGATCGGGATACGCAGTATTTT	CASSLVRGAKADRDTQYF
TRBV5-1	NA	NA	15	TRBJ2-3	TGCGCCAGCAGCTTGGAACCAGCGCCCCACGATACGCAGTATTTT	CASSLEPAPHDTQYF
TRBV4-3	few	NA	17	TRBJ1-6	TGCGCCAGCAGCCAAGCCGAGAGGGTTGATCTTAGTTCACCCCTCCACTTT	CASSQAERVDLSSPLHF
TRBV19	NA	NA	12	TRBJ2-7	TGTGCCAGTAGTATAGGGGGAGCACGAGTGTACTTC	CASSIGGARVYF
TRBV7-8	NA	NA	14	TRBJ2-1	TGTGCCAGCAGCTTAGCGACAGTGGACAATGAGCAGTTCTTC	CASSLATVDNEQFF
TRBV20-1	NA	NA	15	TRBJ2-3	TGCAGTGCTAGGCGAAGGGGGGCCAGTTGGGATACGCAGTATTTT	CSARRRGASWDTQYF
TRBV3-1	many	NA	13	TRBJ1-2	TGTGCCAGCAGCCAGGGACCCTACTATGGCTACACCTTC	CASSQGPYYGYTF
TRBV19	NA	NA	11	TRBJ2-7	TGTGCCAGTGCTGGGGCCTACGAGCAGTACTTC	CASAGAYEQYF
TRBV6-5	many	NA	14	TRBJ1-6	TGTGCCAGCAGTTACTTGGGGAGTTTGACACCCCTCCACTTT	CASSYLGSLTPLHF
TRBV10-1	few	NA	13	TRBJ1-2	TGCGCCAGCAGTGAGAACGGGAACTATGGCTACACCTTC	CASSENGNYGYTF
TRBV7-2	many	NA	16	TRBJ2-2	TGTGCCAGCAGCTTAGTACCGTCCGCGAACACCGGGGAGCTGTTTTTT	CASSLVPSANTGELFF
TRBV5-1	NA	NA	13	TRBJ2-3	TGCGCCAGCAGCATAGGTTTCACAGATACGCAGTATTTT	CASSIGFTDTQYF
TRBV12-3/TRBV12-4	NA	TRBD2	16	TRBJ2-3	TGTGCCAGCAGTTCTTTAGCGGGGGTCGGGGGGCATACGCAGTATTTT	CASSSLAGVGGHTQYF
TRBV12-3/TRBV12-4	few	NA	15	TRBJ1-4	TGTGCCAGCAGCTTACAGGAAGGAGAGGATGAAAAACTGTTTTTT	CASSLQEGEDEKLFF
TRBV4-2	few	NA	15	TRBJ1-5	TGTGCCAGCAGCCAAGAAGTAGGGAGCAATCAGCCCCAGCATTTT	CASSQEVGSNQPQHF
TRBV5-4	few	TRBD1	14	TRBJ1-2	TGTGCCAGCAGCTTGCTAGGACAGGGTTTAGGCTACACCTTC	CASSLLGQGLGYTF
TRBV7-2	NA	TRBD1	14	TRBJ2-2	TGTGCCAGCAGCTCGCAGGGGGCCGGCGGGGAGCTGTTTTTT	CASSSQGAGGELFF
TRBV20-1	many	NA	17	TRBJ2-3	TGCAGTGCCGGACCGGACATCCGAACAACAGGCCCAGATACGCAGTATTTT	CSAGPDIRTTGPDTQYF